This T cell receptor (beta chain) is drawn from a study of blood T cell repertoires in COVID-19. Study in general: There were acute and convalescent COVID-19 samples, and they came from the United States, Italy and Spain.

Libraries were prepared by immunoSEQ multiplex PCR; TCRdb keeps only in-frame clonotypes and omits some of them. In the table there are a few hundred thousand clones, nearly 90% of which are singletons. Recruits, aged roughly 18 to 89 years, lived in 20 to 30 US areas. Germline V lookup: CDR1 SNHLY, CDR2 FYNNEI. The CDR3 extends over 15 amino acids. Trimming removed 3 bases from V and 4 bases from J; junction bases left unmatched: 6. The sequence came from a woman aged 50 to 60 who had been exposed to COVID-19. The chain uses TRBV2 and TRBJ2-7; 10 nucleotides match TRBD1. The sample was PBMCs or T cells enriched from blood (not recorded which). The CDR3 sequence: CASSDPGQGTYEQYF. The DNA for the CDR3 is TGTGCCAGCAGTGACCCGGGACAGGGGACGTACGAGCAGTACTTC.